This is a list of T cell receptor beta chains from one sample in a study of spatial heterogeneity in lung cancer. MiXCR, run by TCRdb on the 5' RACE reads, gives a single entry per CDR3 protein. This sample yields about 23,000 distinct CDR3 sequences, of which 4% to 5% are seen a single time; 4% to 6.5% belongs to the top ten. This sample comprised PBMCs, obtained at surgery. The receptors stem from a male donor with early-stage non-small cell lung cancer. CDR3s include the opening cysteine and the closing phenylalanine or tryptophan. Each record gives: CDR3 length, clone size, V gene, D gene, J gene, CDR3 protein, CDR3 DNA. D genes are given only for firm matches. Size tells how often a clone was seen (once, few, many) or the class of an expanded clone, and some rows leave it out.

12,many,TRBV2,-,TRBJ1-5,CASTSFNQPQHF,TGTGCCAGCACAAGCTTCAATCAGCCCCAGCATTTT
14,many,TRBV12-3/TRBV12-4,-,TRBJ2-7,CASKRTDGSYEQYF,TGTGCCAGCAAGAGAACGGACGGATCCTACGAGCAGTACTTC
12,medium-sized,TRBV7-2,-,TRBJ2-3,CASSRVSDTQYF,TGTGCCAGCAGCCGTGTGTCGGATACGCAGTATTTT
13,many,TRBV12-3/TRBV12-4,-,TRBJ2-5,CASSNRDQETQYF,TGTGCCAGCAGTAACAGGGACCAAGAGACCCAGTACTTC
13,many,TRBV11-2,TRBD2,TRBJ2-1,CASSSAGGLEQFF,TGTGCCAGCAGCTCAGCGGGGGGCCTTGAGCAGTTCTTC
13,many,TRBV7-3,-,TRBJ2-2,CASSPYREGELFF,TGTGCCAGCAGCCCGTACCGGGAGGGGGAGCTGTTTTTT
16,many,TRBV7-7,TRBD2,TRBJ2-7,CASSQTGTSGSHEQYF,TGTGCTAGCAGCCAGACCGGGACTAGCGGGAGTCACGAGCAGTACTTC
14,-,TRBV28,-,TRBJ2-3,CASTSQGNTDTQYF,TGTGCCAGCACCTCGCAGGGGAACACAGATACGCAGTATTTT
15,many,TRBV19,-,TRBJ1-2,CASSRGGDPNYGYTF,TGTGCCAGTAGTCGAGGTGGAGATCCTAACTATGGCTACACCTTC
15,many,TRBV28,TRBD2,TRBJ2-2,CASSLSGTVTGELFF,TGTGCCAGCAGTTTAAGCGGGACTGTCACCGGGGAGCTGTTTTTT
15,many,TRBV19,TRBD1,TRBJ2-2,CASTDRGPDTGELFF,TGTGCCAGTACAGACAGGGGGCCGGACACCGGGGAGCTGTTTTTT
15,many,TRBV7-9,-,TRBJ1-5,CASSLATVGGQPQHF,TGTGCCAGCAGCTTAGCGACGGTAGGGGGTCAGCCCCAGCATTTT
16,medium-sized,TRBV7-2,TRBD1,TRBJ1-2,CASSFGDRGRVYGYTF,TGTGCCAGCAGCTTTGGTGACAGGGGGCGAGTCTATGGCTACACCTTC
15,many,TRBV28,-,TRBJ2-7,CASSPMGVLQNEQYF,TGTGCCAGCAGTCCGATGGGGGTCCTCCAGAACGAGCAGTACTTC
15,-,TRBV15,TRBD1,TRBJ2-7,CATANRDRVNYEQYF,TGTGCCACCGCAAACCGGGACAGGGTAAACTACGAGCAGTACTTC
15,medium-sized,TRBV7-2,TRBD2,TRBJ2-1,CASSPSGSTYNEQFF,TGTGCCAGCAGCCCTAGCGGGAGTACCTACAATGAGCAGTTCTTC
14,many,TRBV6-5,-,TRBJ2-2,CASSYRTKGGELFF,TGTGCCAGCAGTTACAGGACTAAGGGCGGGGAGCTGTTTTTT
13,many,TRBV5-1,-,TRBJ1-4,CASRIDGNEKLFF,TGCGCCAGCAGAATCGACGGTAATGAAAAACTGTTTTTT
16,many,TRBV25-1,TRBD1,TRBJ1-1,CASSPGTGSMNTEAFF,TGTGCCAGCAGCCCGGGGACAGGGTCTATGAACACTGAAGCTTTCTTT
13,many,TRBV5-8,-,TRBJ2-7,CASSLKGIGEQYF,TGTGCCAGCAGCTTGAAGGGAATCGGCGAGCAGTACTTC
14,many,TRBV28,TRBD2,TRBJ2-3,CASGTSVGLDTQYF,TGTGCCAGCGGGACTAGCGTGGGGCTAGATACGCAGTATTTT
15,-,TRBV5-1,-,TRBJ2-7,CVSSPTGSRLYEQYF,TGCGTCAGCAGCCCTACAGGGTCGCGGCTCTACGAGCAGTACTTC
16,many,TRBV14,-,TRBJ2-5,CASSPTDGVLQETQYF,TGTGCCAGCAGCCCGACGGACGGAGTCCTCCAAGAGACCCAGTACTTC
12,many,TRBV28,-,TRBJ1-1,CASSPATAEAFF,TGTGCCAGCAGCCCGGCTACAGCGGAAGCTTTCTTT
14,many,TRBV3-1,TRBD1,TRBJ1-6,CASSPGQGQEPLHF,TGTGCCAGCAGCCCGGGACAGGGTCAGGAGCCCCTCCACTTT
14,few,TRBV2,-,TRBJ2-5,CASCFRRLQETQYF,TGTGCCAGCTGTTTCCGGCGCCTCCAAGAGACCCAGTACTTC
15,many,TRBV20-1,TRBD2,TRBJ2-7,CSAGLAGAGTYEQYF,TGCAGTGCGGGACTAGCGGGAGCCGGCACCTACGAGCAGTACTTC
14,many,TRBV6-5,TRBD1,TRBJ2-7,CASSYDRGSYEQYF,TGTGCCAGCAGTTACGACAGGGGGTCTTACGAGCAGTACTTC
15,many,TRBV28,-,TRBJ2-7,CASSLPGGRRHEQYF,TGTGCCAGCAGCCTCCCCGGGGGAAGGAGGCACGAGCAGTACTTC
13,medium-sized,TRBV7-3,-,TRBJ2-3,CASSSEATDTQYF,TGTGCCAGCAGCTCCGAAGCGACAGATACGCAGTATTTT
13,many,TRBV28,TRBD1,TRBJ2-1,CASSRDRGPKQFF,TGTGCCAGCAGCCGGGACAGGGGGCCTAAGCAGTTCTTC
15,many,TRBV2,-,TRBJ2-6,CASSDLASGANVLTF,TGTGCCAGCAGTGATCTGGCCTCTGGGGCCAACGTCCTGACTTTC
13,many,TRBV20-1,-,TRBJ1-1,CSAPGDVSKEAFF,TGCAGTGCTCCCGGGGACGTCAGTAAAGAAGCTTTCTTT
14,many,TRBV10-3,-,TRBJ2-3,CAISEPGITDTQYF,TGTGCCATCAGTGAACCTGGGATCACAGATACGCAGTATTTT
18,many,TRBV7-9,TRBD2,TRBJ2-3,CASSRGLAGVPSTDTQYF,TGTGCCAGCAGCAGGGGACTAGCGGGGGTACCTAGCACAGATACGCAGTATTTT
14,many,TRBV5-1,TRBD1,TRBJ1-6,CASSWDRGNSPLHF,TGCGCCAGCAGCTGGGACAGGGGGAATTCACCCCTCCACTTT
16,many,TRBV7-6,TRBD2,TRBJ2-3,CASSYTSGGITDTQYF,TGTGCCAGCAGCTACACTAGCGGGGGGATCACAGATACGCAGTATTTT
14,many,TRBV20-1,TRBD2,TRBJ2-1,CSASGGRAGDEQFF,TGCAGTGCTAGTGGCGGGAGGGCCGGGGATGAGCAGTTCTTC
15,-,TRBV14,-,TRBJ1-2,CASSQPGALPYGYTF,TGTGCCAGCAGCCAGCCAGGGGCCCTCCCCTATGGCTACACCTTC
15,many,TRBV4-3,-,TRBJ1-5,CASSQVSGSNQPQHF,TGCGCCAGCAGCCAAGTCTCCGGTAGCAATCAGCCCCAGCATTTT
13,medium-sized,TRBV7-2,-,TRBJ2-3,CASSRSWADTQYF,TGTGCCAGCAGCCGGAGTTGGGCAGATACGCAGTATTTT
15,many,TRBV7-3,-,TRBJ2-2,CASSPGLRGTGELFF,TGTGCCAGCAGCCCTGGGCTCCGGGGGACCGGGGAGCTGTTTTTT
15,many,TRBV6-2/TRBV6-3,-,TRBJ2-2,CASSYLQGSTGELFF,TGTGCCAGCAGTTACCTACAGGGAAGCACCGGGGAGCTGTTTTTT
13,many,TRBV28,-,TRBJ2-5,CASRSTGRETQYF,TGTGCCAGCAGGTCGACAGGTCGGGAGACCCAGTACTTC
16,many,TRBV11-2,TRBD1,TRBJ1-6,CASSASGTERNSPLHF,TGTGCCAGCAGCGCATCCGGGACAGAGAGGAATTCACCCCTCCACTTT
16,many,TRBV29-1,TRBD1,TRBJ1-2,CSVKGGGGTASYGYTF,TGCAGCGTCAAGGGAGGTGGGGGGACAGCATCTTATGGCTACACCTTC
13,many,TRBV25-1,-,TRBJ2-3,CASSERLTDTQYF,TGTGCCAGCAGCGAAAGACTTACGGATACGCAGTATTTT
14,many,TRBV6-1,-,TRBJ2-3,CASSEGHFTDTQYF,TGTGCCAGCAGTGAGGGGCACTTCACAGATACGCAGTATTTT
13,many,TRBV5-1,-,TRBJ2-7,CASSFGGIYEQYF,TGCGCCAGCAGCTTTGGGGGAATCTACGAGCAGTACTTC
17,many,TRBV9,TRBD2,TRBJ2-5,CASSVGGAGPGRETQYF,TGTGCCAGCAGCGTAGGAGGAGCGGGACCTGGAAGGGAGACCCAGTACTTC